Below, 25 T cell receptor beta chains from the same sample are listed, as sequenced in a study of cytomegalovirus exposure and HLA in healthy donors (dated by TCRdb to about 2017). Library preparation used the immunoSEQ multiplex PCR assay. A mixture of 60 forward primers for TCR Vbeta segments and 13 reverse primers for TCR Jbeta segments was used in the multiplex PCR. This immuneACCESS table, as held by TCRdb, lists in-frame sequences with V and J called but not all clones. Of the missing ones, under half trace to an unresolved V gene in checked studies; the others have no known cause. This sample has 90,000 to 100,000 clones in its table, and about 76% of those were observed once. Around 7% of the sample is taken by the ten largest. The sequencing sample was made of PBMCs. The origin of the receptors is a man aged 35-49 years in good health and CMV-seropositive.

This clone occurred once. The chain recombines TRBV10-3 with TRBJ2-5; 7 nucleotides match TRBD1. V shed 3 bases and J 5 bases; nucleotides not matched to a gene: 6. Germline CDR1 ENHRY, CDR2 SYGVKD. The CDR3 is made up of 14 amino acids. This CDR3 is CAISEGGQNETQYF. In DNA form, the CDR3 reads TGTGCCATCAGTGAAGGGGGACAGAACGAGACCCAGTACTTC.

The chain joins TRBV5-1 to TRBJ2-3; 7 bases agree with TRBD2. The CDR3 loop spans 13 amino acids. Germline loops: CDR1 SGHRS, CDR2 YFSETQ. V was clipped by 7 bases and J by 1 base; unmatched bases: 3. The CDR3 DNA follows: TGCGCCAGCGGACTAGGGGGCACAGATACGCAGTATTTT. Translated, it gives CASGLGGTDTQYF.

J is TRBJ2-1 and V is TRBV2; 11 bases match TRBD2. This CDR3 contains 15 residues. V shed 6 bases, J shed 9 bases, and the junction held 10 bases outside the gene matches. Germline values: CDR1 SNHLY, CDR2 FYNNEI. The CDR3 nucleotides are TGTGCCAGCAGGAAGACTAGCGGGGATAGAGGTGAGCAGTTCTTC. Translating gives CASRKTSGDRGEQFF.

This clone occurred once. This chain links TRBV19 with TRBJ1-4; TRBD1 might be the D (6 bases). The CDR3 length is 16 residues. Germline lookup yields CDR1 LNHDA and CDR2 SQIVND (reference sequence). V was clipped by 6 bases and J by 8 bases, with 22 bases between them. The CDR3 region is CASRVGSWGPEEKLFF. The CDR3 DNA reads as TGTGCCAGTAGGGTTGGGAGTTGGGGGCCGGAAGAAAAACTGTTTTTT.

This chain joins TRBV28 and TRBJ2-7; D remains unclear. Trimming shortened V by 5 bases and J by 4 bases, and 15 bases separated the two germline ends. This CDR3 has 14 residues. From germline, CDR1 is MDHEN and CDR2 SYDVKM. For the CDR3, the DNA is TGTGCCAGCAGTCCCCGGCTAGTCGGGTACGAGCAGTACTTC. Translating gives CASSPRLVGYEQYF.

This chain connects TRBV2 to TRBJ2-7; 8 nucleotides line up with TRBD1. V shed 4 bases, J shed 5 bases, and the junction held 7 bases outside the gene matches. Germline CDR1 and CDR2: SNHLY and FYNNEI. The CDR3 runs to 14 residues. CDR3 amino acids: CASSGTRGLNEQYF. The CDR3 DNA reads TGTGCCAGCAGTGGAACCAGGGGGCTAAACGAGCAGTACTTC. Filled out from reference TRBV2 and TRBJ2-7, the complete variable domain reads EPEVTQTPSHQVTQMGQEVILRCVPISNHLYFYWYRQILGQKVEFLVSFYNNEISEKSEIFDDQFSVERPDGSNFTLKIRSTKLEDSAMYFCASSGTRGLNEQYFGPGTRLTVT.

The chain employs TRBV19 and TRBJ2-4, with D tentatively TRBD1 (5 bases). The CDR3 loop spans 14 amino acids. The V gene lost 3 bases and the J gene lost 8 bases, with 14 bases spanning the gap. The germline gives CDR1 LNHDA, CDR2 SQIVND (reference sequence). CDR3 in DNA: TGTGCCAGTAGTATCGGACCAGGGTGGGACATTCAGTACTTC. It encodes CASSIGPGWDIQYF.

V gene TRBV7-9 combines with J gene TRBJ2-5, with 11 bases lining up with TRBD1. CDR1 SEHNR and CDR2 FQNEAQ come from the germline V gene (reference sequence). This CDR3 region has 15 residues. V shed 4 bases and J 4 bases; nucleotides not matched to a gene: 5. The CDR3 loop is CASSSGQGGPETQYF. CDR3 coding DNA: TGTGCCAGCAGCTCGGGACAGGGGGGACCAGAGACCCAGTACTTC.

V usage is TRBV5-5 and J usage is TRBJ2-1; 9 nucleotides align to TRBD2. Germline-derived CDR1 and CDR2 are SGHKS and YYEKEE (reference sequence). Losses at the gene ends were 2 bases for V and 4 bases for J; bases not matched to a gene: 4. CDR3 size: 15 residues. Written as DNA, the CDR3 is TGTGCCAGCAGCTTCCGACTAGCGGAGTACAATGAGCAGTTCTTC. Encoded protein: CASSFRLAEYNEQFF.

The CDR3 region is CASSVDPTTYEQYF. DNA for the CDR3: TGTGCCAGCAGCGTAGACCCAACTACTTACGAGCAGTACTTC. The chain is built from TRBV9 and TRBJ2-5; D is undetermined. The DNA end is a closer match to TRBJ2-7, so the J assignment may be wrong. The CDR3 is made up of 14 amino acids. Per germline, CDR1 SGDLS and CDR2 YYNGEE.

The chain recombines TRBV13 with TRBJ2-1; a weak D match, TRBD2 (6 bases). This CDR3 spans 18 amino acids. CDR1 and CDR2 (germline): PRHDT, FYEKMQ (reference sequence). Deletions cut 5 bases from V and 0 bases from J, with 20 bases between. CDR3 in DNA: TGTGCCAGCAGCACCAGGCGGGGCCATCTTTCCTCCTACAATGAGCAGTTCTTC. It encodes CASSTRRGHLSSYNEQFF.

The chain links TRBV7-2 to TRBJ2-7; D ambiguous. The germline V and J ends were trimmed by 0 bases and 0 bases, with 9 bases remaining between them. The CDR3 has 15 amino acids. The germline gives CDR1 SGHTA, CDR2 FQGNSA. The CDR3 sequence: CASSLAVGYSYEQYF. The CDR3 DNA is TGTGCCAGCAGCTTAGCTGTGGGCTACTCCTACGAGCAGTACTTC.

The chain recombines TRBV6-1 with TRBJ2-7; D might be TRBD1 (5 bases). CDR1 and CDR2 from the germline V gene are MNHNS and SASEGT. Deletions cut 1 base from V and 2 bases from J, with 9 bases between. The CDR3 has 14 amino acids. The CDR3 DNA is TGTGCCAGCAGTGAAGGTGGCAGGGCCTACGAGCAGTACTTC. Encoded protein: CASSEGGRAYEQYF.

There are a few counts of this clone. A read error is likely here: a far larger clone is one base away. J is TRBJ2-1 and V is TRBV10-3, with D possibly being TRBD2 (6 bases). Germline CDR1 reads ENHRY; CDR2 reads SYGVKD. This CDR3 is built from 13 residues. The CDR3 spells CALSTGADNEQFF. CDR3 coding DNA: TGTGCTCTTAGCACGGGAGCGGACAATGAGCAGTTCTTC.

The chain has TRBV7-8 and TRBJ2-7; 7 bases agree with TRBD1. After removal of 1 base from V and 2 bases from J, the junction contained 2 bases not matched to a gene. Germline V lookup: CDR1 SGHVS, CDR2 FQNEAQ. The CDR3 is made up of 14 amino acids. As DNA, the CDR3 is TGTGCCAGCAGCTTAGGGACAGGAGCCTACGAGCAGTACTTC. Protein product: CASSLGTGAYEQYF.

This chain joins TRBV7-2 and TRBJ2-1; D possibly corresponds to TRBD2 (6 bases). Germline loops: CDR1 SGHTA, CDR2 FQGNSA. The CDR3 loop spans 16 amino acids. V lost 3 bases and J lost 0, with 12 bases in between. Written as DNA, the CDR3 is TGTGCCAGCAGCTTTGATAGCGGCCACTCCTACAATGAGCAGTTCTTC. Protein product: CASSFDSGHSYNEQFF. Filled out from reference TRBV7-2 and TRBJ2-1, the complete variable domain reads GAGVSQSPSNKVTEKGKDVELRCDPISGHTALYWYRQSLGQGLEFLIYFQGNSAPDKSGLPSDRFSAERTGGSVSTLTIQRTQQEDSAVYLCASSFDSGHSYNEQFFGPGTRLTVL.

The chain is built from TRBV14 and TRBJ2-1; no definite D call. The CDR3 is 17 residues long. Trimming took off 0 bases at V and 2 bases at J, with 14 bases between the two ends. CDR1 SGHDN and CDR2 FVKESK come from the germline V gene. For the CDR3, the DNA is TGTGCCAGCAGCCAAGATTTCGCGGAGTCCCCCTACAATGAGCAGTTCTTC. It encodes CASSQDFAESPYNEQFF. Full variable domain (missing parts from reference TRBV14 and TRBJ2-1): EAGVTQFPSHSVIEKGQTVTLRCDPISGHDNLYWYRRVMGKEIKFLLHFVKESKQDESGMPNNRFLAERTGGTYSTLKVQPAELEDSGVYFCASSQDFAESPYNEQFFGPGTRLTVL.

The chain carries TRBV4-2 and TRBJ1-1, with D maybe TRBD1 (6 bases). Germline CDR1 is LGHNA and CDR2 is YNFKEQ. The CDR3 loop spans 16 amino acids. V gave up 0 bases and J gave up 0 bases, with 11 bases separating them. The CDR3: CASSQDLNRVNTEAFF. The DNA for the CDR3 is TGTGCCAGCAGCCAAGATTTGAACAGGGTGAACACTGAAGCTTTCTTT.

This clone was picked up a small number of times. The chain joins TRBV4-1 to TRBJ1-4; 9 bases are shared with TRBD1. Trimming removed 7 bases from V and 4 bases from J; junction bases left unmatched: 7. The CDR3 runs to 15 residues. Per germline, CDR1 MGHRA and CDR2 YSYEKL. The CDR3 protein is CASMDRGSHNEKLFF. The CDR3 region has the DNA TGCGCCAGCATGGACAGGGGCTCTCATAATGAAAAACTGTTTTTT.

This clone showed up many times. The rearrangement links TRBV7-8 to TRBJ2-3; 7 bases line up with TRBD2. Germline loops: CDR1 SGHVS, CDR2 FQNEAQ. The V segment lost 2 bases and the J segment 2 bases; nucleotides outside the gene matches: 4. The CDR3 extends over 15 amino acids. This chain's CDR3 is CASSLLAVYTDTQYF. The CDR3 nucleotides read TGTGCCAGCAGCTTACTAGCGGTATACACAGATACGCAGTATTTT.

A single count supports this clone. The DNA of the CDR3 is TGTGCCAGCAGCCCTTTCCAGGGGTCTATGTTGACGCAGTATTTT. This sequence encodes CASSPFQGSMLTQYF. The chain is built from TRBV14 and TRBJ2-3; TRBD1 is a possible D gene (6 bases). This CDR3 is 15 amino acids long. Germline V gene sequence: CDR1 SGHDN, CDR2 FVKESK. The V end lost 4 bases, the J end lost 9 bases, and 20 bases lay between the germline ends.

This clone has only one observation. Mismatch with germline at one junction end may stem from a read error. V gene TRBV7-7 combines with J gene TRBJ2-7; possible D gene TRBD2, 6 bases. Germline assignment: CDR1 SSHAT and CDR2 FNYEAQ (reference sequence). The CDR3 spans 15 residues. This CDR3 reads CASSLARGPIYEQYF. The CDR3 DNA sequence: TGTGCTAGCAGCTTAGCGCGGGGACCCATCTACGAGCAGTACTTC.

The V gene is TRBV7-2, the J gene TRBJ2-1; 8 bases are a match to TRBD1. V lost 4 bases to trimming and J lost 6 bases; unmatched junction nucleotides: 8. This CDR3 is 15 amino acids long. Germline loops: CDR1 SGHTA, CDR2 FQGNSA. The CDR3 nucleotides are TGTGCCAGCAGCTCGTCCCGGGACAGGTCCAATGAGCAGTTCTTC. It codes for CASSSSRDRSNEQFF.

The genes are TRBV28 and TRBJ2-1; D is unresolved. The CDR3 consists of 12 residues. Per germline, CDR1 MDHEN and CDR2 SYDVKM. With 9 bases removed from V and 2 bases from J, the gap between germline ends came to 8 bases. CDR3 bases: TGTGCCAGTGAAAGCCCCTACAATGAGCAGTTCTTC. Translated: CASESPYNEQFF.

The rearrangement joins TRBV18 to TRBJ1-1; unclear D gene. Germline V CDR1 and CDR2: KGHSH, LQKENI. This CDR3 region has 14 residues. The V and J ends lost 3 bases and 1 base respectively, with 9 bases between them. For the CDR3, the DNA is TGTGCCAGCTCACCGGCGGGCAGGAACACTGAAGCTTTCTTT. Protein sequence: CASSPAGRNTEAFF.